This entry describes one TCR beta chain. In the study's own analysis: Reference gene primer amplification yielded estimated nucleated cell counts. The method was immunoSEQ multiplex PCR; TCRdb's version includes in-frame clones alone and lacks a portion of them. The D gene and trimming were derived from the DNA, and the V and J assignments and clone size from that table. The sample includes approximately 290,000 clones, roughly 90% of them seen just once. The germline V gene has CDR1 LGHNA and CDR2 YSLEER. Trimming took 2 bases from V and 4 from J, leaving 17 bases between them. The CDR3 loop spans 16 amino acids. The data belong to a study of blood T cell repertoires in COVID-19. Overall study: The samples span acute and convalescent COVID-19 from the United States, Italy and Spain.

This TCR came from a man in his late teens or twenties with active or convalescent COVID-19. The sequencing input was peripheral blood. The rearrangement uses TRBV4-3 and TRBJ1-1; no definite D call. CDR3: CASSQSGPSWGTEAFF. DNA of the CDR3: TGCGCCAGCAGCCAAAGCGGCCCTTCCTGGGGCACTGAAGCTTTCTTT.